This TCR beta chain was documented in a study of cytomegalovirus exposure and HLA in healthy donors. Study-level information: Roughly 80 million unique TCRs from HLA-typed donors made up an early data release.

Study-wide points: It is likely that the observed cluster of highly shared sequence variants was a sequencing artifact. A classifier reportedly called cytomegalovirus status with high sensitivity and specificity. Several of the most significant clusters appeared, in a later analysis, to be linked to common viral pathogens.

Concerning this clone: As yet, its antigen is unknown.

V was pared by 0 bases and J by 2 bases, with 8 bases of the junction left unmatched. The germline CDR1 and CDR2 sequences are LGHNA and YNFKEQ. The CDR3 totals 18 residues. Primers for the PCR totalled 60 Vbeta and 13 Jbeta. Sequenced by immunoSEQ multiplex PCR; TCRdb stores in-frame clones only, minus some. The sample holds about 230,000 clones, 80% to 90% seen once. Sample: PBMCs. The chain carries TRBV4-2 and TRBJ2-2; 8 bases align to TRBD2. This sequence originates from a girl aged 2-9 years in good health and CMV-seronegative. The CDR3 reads CASSQDSVAGINTGELFF. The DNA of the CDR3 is TGTGCCAGCAGCCAAGATTCGGTAGCGGGAATAAACACCGGGGAGCTGTTTTTT.